These 21 T cell receptor beta chains came from one sample sequenced in a study of T cells after yellow fever vaccination. In TCRdb, the 5' RACE reads were re-called with MiXCR into one record per CDR3 protein. The sample holds 500,000 to 650,000 distinct CDR3 sequences, about 17% seen once. Source: PBMCs, taken around 5 days after the first yellow fever vaccination. The receptors come from a man between 18 and 29 years old who received the YFV17D yellow fever vaccine.

V gene TRBV6-5 combines with J gene TRBJ2-2; weak D call: TRBD2 (5 bases). The CDR3 runs 16 residues. The germline CDR1 and CDR2 sequences are MNHEY and SVGAGI. The germline V and J ends were trimmed by 4 bases and 0 bases, with 12 bases remaining between them. In nucleotides, the CDR3 is TGTGCCAGCAGTTCCGTCGGACTGTCGAACACCGGGGAGCTGTTTTTT. This encodes CASSSVGLSNTGELFF.

The CDR3 DNA reads TGCGCCAGCAGCCAGAGGGGGGACAGCTCCTACGAGCAGTACTTC. Amino acids: CASSQRGDSSYEQYF. The rearrangement joins TRBV4-1 to TRBJ2-7, with D possibly TRBD1 on 7 matching bases. This CDR3 has 15 amino acids. Germline V gives CDR1 MGHRA, CDR2 YSYEKL. The V and J ends lost 3 bases and 0 bases respectively, with 12 bases between them.

V gene TRBV5-1 combines with J gene TRBJ2-7; D may be TRBD1 (6 bases). Germline CDR1 and CDR2: SGHRS and YFSETQ. V shed 0 bases and J shed 1 base, with 8 bases lying between them. The CDR3 sequence is 14 residues long. The CDR3 protein is CASSLVGASYEQYF. In DNA form, the CDR3 reads TGCGCCAGCAGCTTGGTGGGGGCGTCCTACGAGCAGTACTTC.

The V gene is TRBV6-1, the J gene TRBJ1-5, with D possibly matching TRBD1 (6 bases). This CDR3 has 14 residues. CDR1 is MNHNS and CDR2 is SASEGT in the germline V gene. Trimming shortened V by 3 bases and J by 3 bases, and 9 bases separated the two germline ends. The CDR3 region is CASSDQGNNQPQHF. The DNA for the CDR3 is TGTGCCAGCAGTGACCAGGGGAACAATCAGCCCCAGCATTTT.

The V gene is TRBV9, the J gene TRBJ2-3; 7 nucleotides line up with TRBD2. Germline V CDR1 and CDR2: SGDLS, YYNGEE. The CDR3 spans 16 residues. V lost 4 bases to trimming and J lost 1 base; unmatched junction nucleotides: 9. CDR3 in amino acids: CASSPPGGFGTDTQYF. The CDR3 DNA sequence: TGTGCCAGCAGCCCCCCGGGGGGATTTGGCACAGATACGCAGTATTTT.

The chain combines TRBV5-5 with TRBJ2-7; D is unresolved. This CDR3 spans 14 amino acids. CDR1 is SGHKS, CDR2 YYEKEE, per germline (reference sequence). V lost 2 bases to trimming and J lost 0 bases, with 9 bases between them. CDR3 nucleotide sequence: TGTGCCAGCAGCTTCAGACCGGTCTCCTACGAGCAGTACTTC. Protein product: CASSFRPVSYEQYF.

This clonotype has a handful of counts. The rearrangement links TRBV7-9 to TRBJ1-2; D possibly corresponds to TRBD1 (5 bases). Germline CDR1 is SEHNR and CDR2 is FQNEAQ (reference sequence). Trimming took 3 bases from V and 11 from J, leaving 13 bases between them. The CDR3 contains 12 residues. The CDR3 DNA is TGTGCCAGCAGCTTCTTTGGCCGGGGGTACACCTTC. Its protein is CASSFFGRGYTF.

This clonotype was seen only a few times. The CDR3 DNA reads as TGTGCCAGCAGCCAAGAAGGGCCCGCACCTAACAATGAGCAGTTCTTC. Protein: CASSQEGPAPNNEQFF. This chain uses TRBV4-2 with TRBJ2-1; D ambiguous. V was pared by 0 bases and J by 5 bases, with 14 bases between. Germline V lookup: CDR1 LGHNA, CDR2 YNFKEQ. The CDR3 contains 16 residues.

This clonotype was counted a few times. J is TRBJ2-5 and V is TRBV4-3; 8 bases agree with TRBD2. The CDR3 is made up of 16 amino acids. Germline CDR1 is LGHNA and CDR2 is YSLEER. Germline trimming cut 0 bases from V and 7 bases from J; bases unmatched to any gene: 10. The CDR3 spells CASSQDQRGTPRTQYF. For the CDR3, the DNA is TGCGCCAGCAGCCAAGATCAGCGGGGGACCCCACGGACCCAGTACTTC.

This clonotype showed up just once. The chain employs TRBV24-1 and TRBJ2-1; TRBD2 matches at 12 bases. From germline, CDR1 is KGHDR and CDR2 SFDVKD. V was pared by 4 bases and J by 7 bases, with 10 bases of the junction left unmatched. CDR3 length equals 17 residues. This chain's CDR3 is CATSEPIPSGRVNEQFF. In DNA form, the CDR3 reads TGTGCCACCAGTGAGCCGATACCTAGCGGGAGGGTGAATGAGCAGTTCTTC.

Of note for this clonotype: A read error may produce the germline difference seen at one junction end. This chain connects TRBV5-1 to TRBJ2-7; possibly TRBD1 or TRBD2 for D (5 bases each). The CDR3 consists of 14 residues. Germline V gene data show CDR1 as SGHRS and CDR2 as YFSETQ. The CDR3 loop reads CASSPGTSSYEKYF. The CDR3 bases are TGCGCCAGCAGCCCGGGGACCTCTTCCTACGAGAAGTACTTC.

Of note for this clonotype: Relative to the germline gene, one junction end is altered; a read error may explain this. CDR3 DNA sequence: TGCGCCAGCCGCTTGCCAGGAGAACCCAATGAAAAACTGTTTTTT. Protein: CASRLPGEPNEKLFF. This sequence joins TRBV5-1 and TRBJ1-4; D ambiguous. The germline CDR1 and CDR2 sequences are SGHRS and YFSETQ. The CDR3 totals 15 residues.

The chain employs TRBV7-2 and TRBJ2-7; 7 positions match TRBD1. V lost 3 bases, J lost 0 bases, and 5 bases stayed unmatched. The CDR3 is 15 amino acids. CDR1 and CDR2 from the germline V gene are SGHTA and FQGNSA. The CDR3 DNA follows: TGTGCCAGCAGCTTCGGACAGGATAGCTCCTACGAGCAGTACTTC. This encodes CASSFGQDSSYEQYF. Complete variable domain (other parts from reference TRBV7-2 and TRBJ2-7): GAGVSQSPSNKVTEKGKDVELRCDPISGHTALYWYRQSLGQGLEFLIYFQGNSAPDKSGLPSDRFSAERTGGSVSTLTIQRTQQEDSAVYLCASSFGQDSSYEQYFGPGTRLTVT.

This clonotype was found many times. The rearrangement uses TRBV20-1 and TRBJ2-1; TRBD2 agrees at 8 bases. Germline lookup yields CDR1 DFQATT and CDR2 SNEGSKA (reference sequence). This CDR3 is 16 amino acids long. After removal of 0 bases from V and 3 bases from J, the junction contained 7 bases not matched to a gene. The CDR3, as DNA: TGCAGTGCTAGAGAAGTTGGCGGGGGGTACTACAATGAGCAGTTCTTC. Its translation: CSAREVGGGYYNEQFF.

This chain links TRBV3-1 with TRBJ1-4, with D hard to call. CDR1 LGHDT and CDR2 YNNKEL come from the germline V gene (reference sequence). CDR3 length: 12 residues. With 0 bases removed from V and 6 bases from J, the gap between germline ends came to 2 bases. For the CDR3, the DNA is TGTGCCAGCAGCCAAGACCATGAAAAACTGTTTTTT. Translation gives CASSQDHEKLFF.

The chain's CDR3 is CSAAASGGYEQYF. In nucleotides, the CDR3 is TGCAGTGCCGCAGCTAGCGGGGGCTACGAGCAGTACTTC. The chain is built from TRBV20-1 and TRBJ2-7; 10 bases are a match to TRBD2. After removal of 6 bases from V and 3 bases from J, the junction contained 5 bases not matched to a gene. The CDR3 has 13 amino acids. Germline V gene lookup returns CDR1 DFQATT and CDR2 SNEGSKA (reference sequence).

This clonotype was recorded many times. The V gene is TRBV5-1, the J gene TRBJ2-1; perhaps D is TRBD1 or TRBD2 (5 bases each). V lost 0 bases and J lost 5, with 9 bases in between. This CDR3 is built from 14 residues. Germline CDR1 SGHRS, CDR2 YFSETQ. CDR3 amino acids: CASSLGDLHNEQFF. The CDR3, as DNA: TGCGCCAGCAGCTTGGGGGACCTCCACAATGAGCAGTTCTTC.

This clonotype was found a few times. The genes are TRBV6-2 or TRBV6-3 and TRBJ2-7; unclear D gene. The V gene lost 3 bases and the J gene lost 1 base, with 7 bases spanning the gap. Germline CDR1 MNHEY, CDR2 SVGEGT. The CDR3 has 13 residues. Here the CDR3 reads CASSYVPSYEQYV. DNA for the CDR3: TGTGCCAGCAGTTATGTCCCTTCCTACGAGCAGTACGTC.

This sequence joins TRBV2 and TRBJ2-5; no firm D call. Germline CDR1 and CDR2: SNHLY and FYNNEI. V gave up 7 bases and J gave up 5 bases, with 11 bases separating them. This CDR3 contains 12 residues. The chain's CDR3 is CASKFVGETQYF. CDR3 nucleotide sequence: TGTGCCAGCAAATTTGTCGGGGAGACCCAGTACTTC.

This clonotype was observed a few times. This sequence joins TRBV18 and TRBJ2-7; TRBD2 is a possible D gene (6 bases). Germline-derived CDR1 and CDR2 are KGHSH and LQKENI. Trimming stripped 3 bases from V and 2 bases from J, with 14 bases between. This CDR3 comprises 15 residues. The CDR3 loop is CASSPAQRGTYEQYF. As DNA, the CDR3 is TGTGCCAGCTCACCGGCCCAACGGGGGACCTACGAGCAGTACTTC.

There are a few counts of this clonotype. The chain uses TRBV5-5 and TRBJ2-7, with D unclear. The CDR3 loop spans 12 amino acids. Germline lookup yields CDR1 SGHKS and CDR2 YYEKEE (reference sequence). Trimming took 2 bases from V and 4 from J, leaving 7 bases between them. The CDR3 is CASSFRDYEQYV. The CDR3 DNA sequence: TGTGCCAGCAGCTTTAGGGATTACGAGCAGTACGTC.